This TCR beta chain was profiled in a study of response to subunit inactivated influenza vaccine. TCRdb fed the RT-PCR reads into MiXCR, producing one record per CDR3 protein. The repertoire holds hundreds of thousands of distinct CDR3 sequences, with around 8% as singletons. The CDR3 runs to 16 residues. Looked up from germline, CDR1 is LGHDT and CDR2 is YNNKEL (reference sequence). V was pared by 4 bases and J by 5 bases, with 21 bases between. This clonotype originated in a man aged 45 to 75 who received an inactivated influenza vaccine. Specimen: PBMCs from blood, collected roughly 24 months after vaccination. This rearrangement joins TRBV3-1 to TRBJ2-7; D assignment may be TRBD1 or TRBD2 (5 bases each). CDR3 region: CASSLRDRVLGDEQYF. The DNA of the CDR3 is TGTGCCAGCAGCCTGCGAGATAGGGTGCTGGGGGACGAGCAGTACTTC.